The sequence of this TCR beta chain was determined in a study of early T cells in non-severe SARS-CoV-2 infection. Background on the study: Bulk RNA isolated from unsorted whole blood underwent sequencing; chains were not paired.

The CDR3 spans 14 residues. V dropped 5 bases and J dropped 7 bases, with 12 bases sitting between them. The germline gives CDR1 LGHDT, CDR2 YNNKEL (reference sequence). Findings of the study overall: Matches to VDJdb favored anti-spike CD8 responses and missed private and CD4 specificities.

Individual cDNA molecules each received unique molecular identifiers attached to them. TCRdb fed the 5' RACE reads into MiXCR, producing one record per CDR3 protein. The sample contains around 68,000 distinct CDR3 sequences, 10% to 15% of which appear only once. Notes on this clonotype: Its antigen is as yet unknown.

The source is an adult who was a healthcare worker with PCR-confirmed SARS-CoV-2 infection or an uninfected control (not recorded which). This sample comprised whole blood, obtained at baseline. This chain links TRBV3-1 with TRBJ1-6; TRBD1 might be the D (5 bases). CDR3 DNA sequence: TGTGCCAGCAGCGATGGGACTGCCAATTCACCCCTCCACTTT. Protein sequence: CASSDGTANSPLHF.